The present T cell receptor beta chain was sequenced within a study of T cells in Graves' hyperthyroidism and ophthalmopathy. Diagnosis rested on symptoms, serum thyroxine and TRAb, thyroid ultrasound, and orbital computed tomography. This clonotype showed up many times. Germline assignment: CDR1 LGHDT and CDR2 YNNKEL (reference sequence). The CDR3 runs to 13 residues. The ends were cut back, 1 base at V and 4 bases at J, with 8 bases in the middle. From RNA transcripts, TCR beta CDR3 regions were amplified. TCR CDR3 regions were first amplified by RT-PCR with HTBI primers. In TCRdb, the multiplex PCR reads were re-called with MiXCR into one record per CDR3 protein. The sample has 200,000 to 250,000 distinct CDR3 sequences, over 15% seen once.

The chain combines TRBV3-1 with TRBJ2-7; D gene ambiguous. The clonotype comes from a woman younger than 35 with Graves' ophthalmopathy. Sequencing was performed on blood. Here the CDR3 reads CASSQGSRYEQYF. In DNA, the CDR3 is TGTGCCAGCAGCCAAGGGTCTAGATACGAGCAGTACTTC.